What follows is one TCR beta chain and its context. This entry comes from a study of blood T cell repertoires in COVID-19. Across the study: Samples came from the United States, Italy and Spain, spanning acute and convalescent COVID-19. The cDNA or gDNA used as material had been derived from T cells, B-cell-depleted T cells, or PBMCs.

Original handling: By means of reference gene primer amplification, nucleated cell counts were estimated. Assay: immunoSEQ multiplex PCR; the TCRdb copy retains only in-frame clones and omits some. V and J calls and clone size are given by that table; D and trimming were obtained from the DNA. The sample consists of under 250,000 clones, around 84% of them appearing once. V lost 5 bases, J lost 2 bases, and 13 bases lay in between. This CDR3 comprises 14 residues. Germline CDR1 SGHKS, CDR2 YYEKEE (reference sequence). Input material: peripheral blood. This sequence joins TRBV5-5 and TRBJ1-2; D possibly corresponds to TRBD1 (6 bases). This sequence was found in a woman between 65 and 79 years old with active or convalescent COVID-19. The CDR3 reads CASRVDSGNYGYTF. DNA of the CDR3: TGTGCCAGCAGGGTGGACAGCGGAAACTATGGCTACACCTTC.